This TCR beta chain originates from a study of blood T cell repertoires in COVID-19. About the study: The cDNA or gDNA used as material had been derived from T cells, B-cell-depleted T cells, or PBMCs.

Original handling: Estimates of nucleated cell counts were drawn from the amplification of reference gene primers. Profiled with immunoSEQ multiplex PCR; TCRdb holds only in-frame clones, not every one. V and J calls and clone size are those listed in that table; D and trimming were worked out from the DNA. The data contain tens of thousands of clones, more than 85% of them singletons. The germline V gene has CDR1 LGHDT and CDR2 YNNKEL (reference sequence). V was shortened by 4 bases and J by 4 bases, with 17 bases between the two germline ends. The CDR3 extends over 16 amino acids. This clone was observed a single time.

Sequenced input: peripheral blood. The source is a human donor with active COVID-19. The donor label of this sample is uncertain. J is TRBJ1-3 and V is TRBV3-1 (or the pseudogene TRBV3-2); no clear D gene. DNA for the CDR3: TGTGCCAGCAGCCCGTCTAGTGTTCCGCGGGGAAACACCATATATTTT. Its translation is CASSPSSVPRGNTIYF.